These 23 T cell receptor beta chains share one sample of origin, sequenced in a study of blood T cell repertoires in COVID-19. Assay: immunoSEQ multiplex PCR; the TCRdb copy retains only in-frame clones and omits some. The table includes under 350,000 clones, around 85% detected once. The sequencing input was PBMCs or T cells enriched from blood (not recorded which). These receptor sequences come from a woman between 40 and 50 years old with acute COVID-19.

The CDR3 spells CASSPTHTGELFF. CDR3 nucleotides: TGTGCCAGCAGTCCGACTCACACCGGGGAGCTGTTTTTT. The rearrangement links TRBV6-2 or TRBV6-3 to TRBJ2-2; D is ambiguous. The CDR3 consists of 13 residues. In germline, CDR1 is MNHEY, CDR2 SVGEGT. Between the trimmed V and J ends, which lost 5 bases and 3 bases, there was a span of 7 bases.

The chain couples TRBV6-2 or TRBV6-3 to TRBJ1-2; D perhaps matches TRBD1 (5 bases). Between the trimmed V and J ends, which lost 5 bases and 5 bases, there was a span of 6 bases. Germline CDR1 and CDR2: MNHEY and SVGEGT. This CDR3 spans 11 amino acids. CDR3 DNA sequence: TGTGCCAGCAGTCAGGGTTATGGCTACACCTTC. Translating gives CASSQGYGYTF.

CDR3 bases: TGTGCCAGCAGCCAAGATCGACTTACCTACAATGAGCAGTTCTTC. Its translation: CASSQDRLTYNEQFF. The chain couples TRBV14 to TRBJ2-1; D is uncertain. This CDR3 has 15 amino acids. Germline V gene lookup returns CDR1 SGHDN and CDR2 FVKESK. V was shortened by 0 bases and J by 2 bases, with 8 bases between the two germline ends.

The DNA of the CDR3 is TGCGCCAGCAGTGAGAAGGGGGTATACAATGAGCAGTTCTTC. As protein: CASSEKGVYNEQFF. The gene calls are TRBV10-1 and TRBJ2-1; weak D call: TRBD1 (6 bases). The CDR3 covers 14 residues. The germline gives CDR1 WNHNN, CDR2 SYGVQD (reference sequence). V shed 2 bases and J shed 4 bases, with 9 bases lying between them.

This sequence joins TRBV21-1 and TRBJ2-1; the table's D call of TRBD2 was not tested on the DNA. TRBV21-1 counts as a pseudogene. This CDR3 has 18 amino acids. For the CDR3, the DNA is TGTGCCAGCAGCAAAGTGTTGGCGGGGGGGACCTCCTACAATGAGCAGTTCTTC. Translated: CASSKVLAGGTSYNEQFF.

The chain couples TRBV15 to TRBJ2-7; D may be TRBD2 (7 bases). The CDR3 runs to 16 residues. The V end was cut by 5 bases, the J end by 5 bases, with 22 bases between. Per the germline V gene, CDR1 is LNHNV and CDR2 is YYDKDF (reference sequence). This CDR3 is CATSPRGQASRDEQYF. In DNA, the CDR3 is TGTGCCACCAGCCCGCGGGGGCAGGCGAGTAGGGACGAGCAGTACTTC.

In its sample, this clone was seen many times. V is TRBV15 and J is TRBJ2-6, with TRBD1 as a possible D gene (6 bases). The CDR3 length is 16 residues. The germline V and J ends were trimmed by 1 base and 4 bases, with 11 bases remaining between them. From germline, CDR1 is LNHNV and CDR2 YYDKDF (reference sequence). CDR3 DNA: TGTGCCACCAGCAGAGTAGGGGGAACCGGGGCCAACGTCCTGACTTTC. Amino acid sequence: CATSRVGGTGANVLTF.

The CDR3 region has the DNA TGTGCCAGCTCACCACAGGGGGCTGGGACTAATGAAAAACTGTTTTTT. Translated: CASSPQGAGTNEKLFF. This chain joins TRBV18 and TRBJ1-4; TRBD1 matches at 7 bases. V was clipped by 1 base and J by 2 bases; unmatched bases: 4. Germline CDR1 is KGHSH and CDR2 is LQKENI. The CDR3 loop spans 16 amino acids.

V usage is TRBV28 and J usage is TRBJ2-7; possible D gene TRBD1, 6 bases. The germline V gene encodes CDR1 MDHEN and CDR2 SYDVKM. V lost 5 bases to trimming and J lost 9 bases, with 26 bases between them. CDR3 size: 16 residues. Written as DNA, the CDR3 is TGTGCCAGCAGTGCCAATCCGGGACATGGGGACATCGGGCAGTACTTC. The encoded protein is CASSANPGHGDIGQYF.

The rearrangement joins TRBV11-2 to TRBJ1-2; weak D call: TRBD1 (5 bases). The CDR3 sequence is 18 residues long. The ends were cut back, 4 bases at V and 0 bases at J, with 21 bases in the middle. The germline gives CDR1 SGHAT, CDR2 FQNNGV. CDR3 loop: CASSSAMDYVGANYGYTF. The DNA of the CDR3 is TGTGCCAGCAGCTCCGCGATGGACTACGTAGGGGCTAACTATGGCTACACCTTC.

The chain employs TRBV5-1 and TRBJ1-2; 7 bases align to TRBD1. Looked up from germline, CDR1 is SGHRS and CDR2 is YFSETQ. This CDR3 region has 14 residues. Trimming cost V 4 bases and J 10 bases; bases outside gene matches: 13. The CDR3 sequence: CASSLQGGKTSYTF. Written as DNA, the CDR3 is TGCGCCAGCAGCCTCCAGGGGGGAAAGACTTCCTACACCTTC.

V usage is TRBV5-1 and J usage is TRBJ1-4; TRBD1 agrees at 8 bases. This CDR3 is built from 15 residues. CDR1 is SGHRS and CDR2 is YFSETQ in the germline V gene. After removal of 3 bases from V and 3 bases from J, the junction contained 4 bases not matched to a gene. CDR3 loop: CASSWGTGANEKLFF. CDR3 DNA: TGCGCCAGCAGCTGGGGGACAGGAGCTAATGAAAAACTGTTTTTT.

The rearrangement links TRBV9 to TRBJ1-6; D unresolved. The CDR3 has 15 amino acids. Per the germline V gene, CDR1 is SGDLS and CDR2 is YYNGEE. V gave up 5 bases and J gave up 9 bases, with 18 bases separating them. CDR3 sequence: CASSRGIGEGSPLHF. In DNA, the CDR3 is TGTGCCAGCAGTAGAGGGATAGGAGAAGGTTCACCCCTCCACTTT.

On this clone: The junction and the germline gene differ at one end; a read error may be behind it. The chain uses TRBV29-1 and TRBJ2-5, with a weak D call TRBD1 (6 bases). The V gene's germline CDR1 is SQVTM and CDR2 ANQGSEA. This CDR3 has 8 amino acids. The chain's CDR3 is CSVDRGNF. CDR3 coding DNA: TGCAGCGTTGACAGGGGCAACTTC.

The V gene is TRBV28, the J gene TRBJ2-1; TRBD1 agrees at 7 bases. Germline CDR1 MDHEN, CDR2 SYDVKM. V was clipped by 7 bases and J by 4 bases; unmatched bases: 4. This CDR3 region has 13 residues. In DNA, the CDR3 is TGTGCCAGCACCCCGACAGGGTACAATGAGCAGTTCTTC. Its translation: CASTPTGYNEQFF.

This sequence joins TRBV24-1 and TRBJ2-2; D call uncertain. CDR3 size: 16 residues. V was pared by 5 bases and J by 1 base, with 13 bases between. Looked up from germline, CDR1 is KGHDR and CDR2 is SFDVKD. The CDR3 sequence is CATSVAAKMNTGELFF. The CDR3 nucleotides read TGTGCCACCAGTGTGGCCGCCAAAATGAACACCGGGGAGCTGTTTTTT.

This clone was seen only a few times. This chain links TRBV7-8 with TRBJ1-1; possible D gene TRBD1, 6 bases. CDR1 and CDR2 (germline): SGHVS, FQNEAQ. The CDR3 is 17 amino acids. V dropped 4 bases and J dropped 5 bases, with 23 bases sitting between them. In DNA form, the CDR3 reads TGTGCCAGCAGCTCTCGGGGCCGAGGGACACGCGCTACTGAAGCTTTCTTT. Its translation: CASSSRGRGTRATEAFF.

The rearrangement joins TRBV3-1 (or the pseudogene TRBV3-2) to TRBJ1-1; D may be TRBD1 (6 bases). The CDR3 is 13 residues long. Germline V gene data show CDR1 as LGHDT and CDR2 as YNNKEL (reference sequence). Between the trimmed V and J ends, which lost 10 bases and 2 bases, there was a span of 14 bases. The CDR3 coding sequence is TGTGCCACCAAGACAGGAGGAAACACTGAAGCTTTCTTT. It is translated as CATKTGGNTEAFF.

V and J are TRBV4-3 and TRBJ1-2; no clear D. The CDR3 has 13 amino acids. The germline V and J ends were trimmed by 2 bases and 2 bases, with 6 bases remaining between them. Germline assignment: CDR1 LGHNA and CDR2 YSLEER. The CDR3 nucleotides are TGCGCCAGCAGCCAACAGAACAACTATGGCTACACCTTC. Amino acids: CASSQQNNYGYTF.

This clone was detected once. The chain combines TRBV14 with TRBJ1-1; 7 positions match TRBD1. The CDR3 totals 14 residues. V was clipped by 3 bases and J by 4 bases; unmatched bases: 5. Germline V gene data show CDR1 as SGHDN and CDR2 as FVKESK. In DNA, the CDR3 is TGTGCCAGCAGCCACCTGACAGGGTCCACTGAAGCTTTCTTT. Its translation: CASSHLTGSTEAFF.

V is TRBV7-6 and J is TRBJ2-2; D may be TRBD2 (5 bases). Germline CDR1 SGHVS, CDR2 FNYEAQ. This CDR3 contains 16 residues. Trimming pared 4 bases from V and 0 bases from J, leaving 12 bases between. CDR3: CASSSRSGANTGELFF. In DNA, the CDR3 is TGTGCCAGCAGCTCAAGAAGCGGCGCGAACACCGGGGAGCTGTTTTTT.

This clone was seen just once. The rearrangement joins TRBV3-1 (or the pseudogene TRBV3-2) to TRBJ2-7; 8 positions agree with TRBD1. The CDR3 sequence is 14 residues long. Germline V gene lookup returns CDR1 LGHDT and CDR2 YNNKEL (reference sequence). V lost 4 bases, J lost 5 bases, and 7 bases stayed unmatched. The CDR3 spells CASSPQGARNEQYF. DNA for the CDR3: TGTGCCAGCAGCCCCCAGGGGGCTAGGAACGAGCAGTACTTC.

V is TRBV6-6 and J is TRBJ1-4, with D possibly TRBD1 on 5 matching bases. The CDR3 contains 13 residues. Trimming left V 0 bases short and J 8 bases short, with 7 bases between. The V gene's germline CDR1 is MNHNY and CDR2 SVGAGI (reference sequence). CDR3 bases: TGTGCCAGCAGTTACTCGACAGTCGAAAAACTGTTTTTT. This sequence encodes CASSYSTVEKLFF.